This TCR beta chain originates from a study of blood T cell repertoires in COVID-19. Study-level information: Samples representing acute and convalescent COVID-19 were sourced from the United States, Italy and Spain. Sources were T cells, B-cell-depleted T cells, or PBMCs; the material itself was cDNA or gDNA.

What the recovered Cohort 3 donors had was two negative PCRs, clearance, or symptom resolution. Libraries were prepared by immunoSEQ multiplex PCR; TCRdb keeps only in-frame clonotypes and omits some of them. The sample has 300,000 to 400,000 clones, about nine tenths seen once; the top ten hold about 5%. The TCR was taken from a man aged 55 to 69 who had recovered from COVID-19. What was sequenced was PBMCs or T cells enriched from blood (not recorded which).

CDR3 region: CASSQEGQGADTQYF. CDR3 nucleotide sequence: TGCGCCAGCAGCCAAGAGGGACAGGGCGCAGATACGCAGTATTTT. The chain links TRBV4-1 to TRBJ2-3, with 9 bases aligning to TRBD1. Germline-derived CDR1 and CDR2 are MGHRA and YSYEKL. V was pared by 0 bases and J by 4 bases, with 2 bases of the junction left unmatched. This CDR3 contains 15 residues.